The 12 T cell receptor beta chains below come from one sample, sequenced in a study of identical twins. TCRdb recomputed calls from the 5' RACE reads with MiXCR, one row per CDR3 protein. The sample records 1.5 million to 2 million distinct CDR3 sequences, about 32% being singletons. Sample: cord blood. The receptors derive from a newborn girl in good health.

The V call is TRBV7-6, the J call TRBJ1-2; the match to TRBD1 covers 10 bases. This CDR3 spans 15 amino acids. From germline, CDR1 is SGHVS and CDR2 FNYEAQ. After removal of 4 bases from V and 7 bases from J, the junction contained 9 bases not matched to a gene. The CDR3 region has the DNA TGTGCCAGCAGCTCCCCGGACAGGGGGAATAGTGGCTACACCTTC. This encodes CASSSPDRGNSGYTF.

This clonotype was recorded many times. CDR3 bases: TGCAGCGTTGACAACCGGGGCCTCGGGAATGAGCAGTTCTTC. Amino acid sequence: CSVDNRGLGNEQFF. The chain is built from TRBV29-1 and TRBJ2-1; D tentatively fits TRBD1 or TRBD2 (5 bases each). This CDR3 has 14 amino acids. V was clipped by 3 bases and J by 7 bases, with 16 bases between them. Germline V CDR1 and CDR2: SQVTM, ANQGSEA.

Details on this clonotype: One junction end disagrees with the germline gene, perhaps due to a read error. The V and J genes are TRBV12-3 or TRBV12-4 and TRBJ1-5; tentatively, D is TRBD1 (5 bases). This CDR3 region has 15 residues. The DNA for the CDR3 is TGTGCCAGCAGTTTAACAGCCCTGGACAATCAGCCCCGGCATTTT. Protein sequence: CASSLTALDNQPRHF.

V gene TRBV20-1 combines with J gene TRBJ2-5, with 7 bases identical to TRBD2. The CDR3 contains 15 residues. With 0 bases clipped from V and 11 bases from J, the junction kept 15 bases outside the gene matches. The germline V gene encodes CDR1 DFQATT and CDR2 SNEGSKA (reference sequence). This CDR3 is CSARDWGGTYNEQYF. CDR3 DNA sequence: TGCAGTGCTAGAGATTGGGGGGGGACCTACAATGAGCAGTACTTC.

V usage is TRBV5-1 and J usage is TRBJ2-5, with D perhaps matching TRBD1 (6 bases). The V and J ends lost 0 bases and 1 base respectively, with 13 bases between them. Germline V gene data show CDR1 as SGHRS and CDR2 as YFSETQ. The CDR3 totals 16 residues. CDR3 in amino acids: CASSLGLSGVQETQYF. DNA of the CDR3: TGCGCCAGCAGCTTGGGACTATCAGGGGTCCAAGAGACCCAGTACTTC.

This clonotype was detected only a few times. For the CDR3, the DNA is TGCGCCAGCAGCCCCCGCTCAGGGGGAGGGTATGGCTACACCTTC. It translates to CASSPRSGGGYGYTF. This chain uses TRBV4-1 with TRBJ1-2, with 7 bases aligning to TRBD1. With V trimmed by 4 bases and J by 5 bases, 10 bases remained unmatched. Germline V gene data show CDR1 as MGHRA and CDR2 as YSYEKL. The CDR3 is 15 amino acids.

As for this clonotype: A read error is possible here, since a much larger clone lies one base away. V usage is TRBV6-2 or TRBV6-3 and J usage is TRBJ2-1; 10 bases agree with TRBD2. CDR1 and CDR2 from the germline V gene are MNHEY and SVGEGT. CDR3 length: 13 amino acids. The CDR3 spells CASRLAGSNEQVF. The CDR3, as DNA: TGTGCCAGCAGACTAGCGGGGTCCAATGAGCAGGTCTTC.

The chain employs TRBV7-2 and TRBJ1-6, with D unresolved. CDR1 is SGHTA, CDR2 FQGNSA, per germline. The CDR3 sequence is 17 residues long. Between the trimmed V and J ends, which lost 1 base and 9 bases, there was a span of 19 bases. CDR3 loop: CASSLEVGRRASSPLHF. The CDR3 DNA is TGTGCCAGCAGCTTAGAAGTCGGGCGGAGGGCAAGTTCACCCCTCCACTTT. Full variable domain (missing parts from reference TRBV7-2 and TRBJ1-6): GAGVSQSPSNKVTEKGKDVELRCDPISGHTALYWYRQSLGQGLEFLIYFQGNSAPDKSGLPSDRFSAERTGGSVSTLTIQRTQQEDSAVYLCASSLEVGRRASSPLHFGNGTRLTVT.

The chain joins TRBV20-1 to TRBJ1-5; TRBD1 might be the D (6 bases). V was clipped by 7 bases and J by 7 bases, with 17 bases between them. CDR3 size: 13 residues. Per the germline V gene, CDR1 is DFQATT and CDR2 is SNEGSKA (reference sequence). CDR3 DNA sequence: TGCAGTGGGGCCCGGGACAAAAAACAGCCCCAGCATTTT. Encoded protein: CSGARDKKQPQHF.

A few counts support this clonotype. The DNA of the CDR3 is TGCGCCAGCAGCTTTAAAGGGGGCGAATGGCTTGATATGGCTTTCTTT. Translating it yields CASSFKGGEWLDMAFF. The V and J genes are TRBV5-1 and TRBJ1-1, with 7 nucleotides matching TRBD1. V lost 2 bases to trimming and J lost 11 bases; unmatched junction nucleotides: 18. The CDR3 covers 16 residues. The germline V gene has CDR1 SGHRS and CDR2 YFSETQ.

This clonotype has just a few counts. The chain combines TRBV28 with TRBJ1-2; tentative D call: TRBD1 (6 bases). The V end was cut by 2 bases, the J end by 4 bases, with 14 bases between. CDR3 length: 15 amino acids. Germline-derived CDR1 and CDR2 are MDHEN and SYDVKM. The CDR3, as DNA: TGTGCCAGCAGTTTAAAATACAGGGCTTCCTATGGCTACACCTTC. Its translation is CASSLKYRASYGYTF.

This clonotype was detected a few times. The V gene is TRBV20-1, the J gene TRBJ2-1; 12 bases fit TRBD2. Losses at the gene ends were 6 bases for V and 9 bases for J; bases not matched to a gene: 15. The length of the CDR3 is 16 residues. The germline gives CDR1 DFQATT, CDR2 SNEGSKA (reference sequence). CDR3 DNA sequence: TGCAGTGCCCAAGAACGCAGGACTAGCGGGATCGGTGAGCAGTTCTTC. Protein product: CSAQERRTSGIGEQFF.